Below are 12 T cell receptor beta chains sequenced from a single sample in a study of shared clonotypes between healthy human individuals. TCRdb's table, derived via immunoSEQ multiplex PCR, lists solely in-frame clones and lacks some. The table has roughly 640,000 clones, approximately 74% seen once. Sequencing was done on a sample of memory CD4+ T cells sorted from blood. Documented subset: CD45RA-negative fraction. These receptors were taken from a woman under 40 in good health.

The chain joins TRBV5-1 to TRBJ1-4; D may be TRBD1 (5 bases). CDR1 SGHRS and CDR2 YFSETQ come from the germline V gene. The CDR3 has 16 amino acids. The V and J ends lost 0 bases and 6 bases respectively, with 15 bases between them. CDR3 loop: CASSLGDLTLDEKLFF. In DNA, the CDR3 is TGCGCCAGCAGCTTGGGGGACCTAACCTTGGATGAAAAACTGTTTTTT.

The J gene is TRBJ2-7, the V gene TRBV28; D remains unclear. CDR1 is MDHEN and CDR2 is SYDVKM in the germline V gene. Between the trimmed V and J ends, which lost 4 bases and 7 bases, there was a span of 11 bases. This CDR3 region has 12 residues. The CDR3 sequence is CASSYAQLEQYF. The CDR3 DNA follows: TGTGCCAGCAGTTACGCCCAATTGGAGCAGTACTTC.

This chain uses TRBV28 with TRBJ1-1; TRBD1 matches at 9 bases. Germline CDR1 and CDR2: MDHEN and SYDVKM. V lost 5 bases to trimming and J lost 6 bases; unmatched junction nucleotides: 10. This CDR3 is 15 amino acids long. CDR3 region: CASSGSGQGRAEAFF. The CDR3, as DNA: TGTGCCAGCAGTGGGTCGGGACAGGGACGGGCTGAAGCTTTCTTT. Using reference TRBV28 and TRBJ1-1 for the parts outside the CDR3, the full variable domain is DVKVTQSSRYLVKRTGEKVFLECVQDMDHENMFWYRQDPGLGLRLIYFSYDVKMKEKGDIPEGYSVSREKKERFSLILESASTNQTSMYLCASSGSGQGRAEAFFGQGTRLTVV.

The chain uses TRBV25-1 and TRBJ2-7, with 7 bases identical to TRBD1. Germline V gene lookup returns CDR1 MGHDK and CDR2 SYGVNS. CDR3 size: 13 residues. V shed 7 bases, J shed 6 bases, and the junction held 9 bases outside the gene matches. The CDR3 loop is CASKGQVLGEQYF. The DNA of the CDR3 is TGTGCCAGCAAAGGACAGGTTTTGGGCGAGCAGTACTTC.

The chain is built from TRBV11-1 and TRBJ2-7; 10 nucleotides agree with TRBD2. The CDR3 length is 18 residues. Germline-derived CDR1 and CDR2 are SGHAT and FQDESV (reference sequence). V gave up 5 bases and J gave up 2 bases; unmatched junction bases: 15. The DNA of the CDR3 is TGTGCCAGCAGCCGATTAGCGGGAGGACCCGACCGCGCCTACGAGCAGTACTTC. Amino acid sequence: CASSRLAGGPDRAYEQYF.

This rearrangement joins TRBV28 to TRBJ1-2; D gene unclear. The CDR3 has 13 residues. CDR1 and CDR2 from the germline V gene are MDHEN and SYDVKM. Trimming pared 2 bases from V and 4 bases from J, leaving 8 bases between. In DNA form, the CDR3 reads TGTGCCAGCAGTTTAGGGCAGATCTATGGCTACACCTTC. It codes for CASSLGQIYGYTF.

CDR3 amino acids: CASSLGDRDQNEQFF. The CDR3, as DNA: TGCGCCAGCAGCTTGGGGGACAGGGATCAAAATGAGCAGTTCTTC. V and J are TRBV5-1 and TRBJ2-1, with 9 nucleotides matching TRBD1. Germline V gives CDR1 SGHRS, CDR2 YFSETQ. The CDR3 is made up of 15 amino acids. V shed 0 bases and J 7 bases; nucleotides not matched to a gene: 5.

The genes are TRBV7-2 and TRBJ1-4, with D perhaps matching TRBD1 (6 bases). Germline V gene sequence: CDR1 SGHTA, CDR2 FQGNSA. V was clipped by 4 bases and J by 8 bases, with 17 bases between them. The CDR3 is 15 amino acids. The CDR3 loop is CASSSQGGGREKLFF. CDR3 in DNA: TGTGCCAGCAGCTCACAGGGAGGGGGAAGGGAAAAACTGTTTTTT. Using reference TRBV7-2 and TRBJ1-4 for the parts outside the CDR3, the full variable domain is GAGVSQSPSNKVTEKGKDVELRCDPISGHTALYWYRQSLGQGLEFLIYFQGNSAPDKSGLPSDRFSAERTGGSVSTLTIQRTQQEDSAVYLCASSSQGGGREKLFFGSGTQLSVL.

CDR3 sequence reads: CASINTPSFYGYTF. CDR3 DNA sequence: TGTGCCAGCATAAACACCCCATCGTTCTATGGCTACACCTTC. The V gene is TRBV28, the J gene TRBJ1-2; D gene unclear. CDR1 is MDHEN and CDR2 is SYDVKM in the germline V gene. The CDR3 runs 14 residues. Trimming left V 7 bases short and J 4 bases short, with 16 bases between.

The rearrangement joins TRBV27 to TRBJ2-7, with a possible D match to TRBD2 (5 bases). The germline V gene encodes CDR1 MNHEY and CDR2 SMNVEV (reference sequence). V lost 7 bases and J 4 bases, leaving 11 bases between the germline ends. CDR3 size: 12 residues. This chain's CDR3 is CASISSTYEQYF. DNA of the CDR3: TGTGCCAGCATCTCTAGCACGTACGAGCAGTACTTC.

As to this clone: The sample holds other DNA sequences that translate to the same CDR3. The CDR3 nucleotides read TGCGCCAGCAGCTCAGGACAGGGGCAAGAGACCCAGTACTTC. Its translation: CASSSGQGQETQYF. The chain has TRBV5-1 and TRBJ2-5, with 9 bases identical to TRBD1. The germline V gene has CDR1 SGHRS and CDR2 YFSETQ. The CDR3 is 14 amino acids. V shed 3 bases, J shed 2 bases, and the junction held 2 bases outside the gene matches. The entire variable domain, with the rest obtained from reference TRBV5-1 and TRBJ2-5, is as follows: KAGVTQTPRYLIKTRGQQVTLSCSPISGHRSVSWYQQTPGQGLQFLFEYFSETQRNKGNFPGRFSGRQFSNSRSEMNVSTLELGDSALYLCASSSGQGQETQYFGPGTRLLVL.

This clone was observed a few times. The chain carries TRBV30 and TRBJ2-7, with D unclear. The V gene's germline CDR1 is GTSNPN and CDR2 SVGIG (reference sequence). The ends were cut back, 0 bases at V and 5 bases at J, with 5 bases in the middle. CDR3 length equals 11 residues. The CDR3, as DNA: TGTGCCTGGAGTGTACTTAACGAGCAGTACTTC. Protein sequence: CAWSVLNEQYF.